The present TCR beta chain was sequenced within a study of cytomegalovirus exposure and HLA in healthy donors. The overall study: There were over 350 genotyped donors. Of these, roughly 82% fell in the genetic ancestry cluster associated with self-reported Caucasian donors.

Trimming removed 2 bases at V and 5 bases at J, with 4 bases between. Germline lookup yields CDR1 DFQATT and CDR2 SNEGSKA (reference sequence). The length of the CDR3 is 11 residues. General study points: A later analysis, which compared TCR beta chains of equal frequency, found the HLA-associated ones more clonally expanded.

With regard to this clone: What it binds is not known.

PCR used 60 Vbeta primers and 13 Jbeta primers. Assay used: immunoSEQ multiplex PCR; TCRdb lists only in-frame clones, some missing. The sample consists of about 140,000 clones, approximately 82% of them appearing once. The origin of this receptor is a young man in good health and CMV-seropositive. The chain joins TRBV20-1 to TRBJ2-4; D is unclear. The sample consisted of PBMCs. CDR3 loop: CSARTENIQYF. The DNA for the CDR3 is TGCAGTGCTAGAACTGAAAACATTCAGTACTTC.